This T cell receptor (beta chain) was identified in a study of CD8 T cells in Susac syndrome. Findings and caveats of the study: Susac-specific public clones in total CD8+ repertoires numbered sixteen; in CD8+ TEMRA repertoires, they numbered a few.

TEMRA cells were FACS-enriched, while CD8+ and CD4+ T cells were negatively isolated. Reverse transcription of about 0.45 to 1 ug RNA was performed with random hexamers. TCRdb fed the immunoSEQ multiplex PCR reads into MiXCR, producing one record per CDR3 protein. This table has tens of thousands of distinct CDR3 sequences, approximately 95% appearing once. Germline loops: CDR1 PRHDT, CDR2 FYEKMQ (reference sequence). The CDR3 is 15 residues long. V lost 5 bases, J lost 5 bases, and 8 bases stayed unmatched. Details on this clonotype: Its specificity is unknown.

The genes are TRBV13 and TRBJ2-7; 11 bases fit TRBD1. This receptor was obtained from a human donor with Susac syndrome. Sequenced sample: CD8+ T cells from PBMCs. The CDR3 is CASSLRGQGANEQYF. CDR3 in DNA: TGTGCCAGCAGCCTTCGCGGACAGGGGGCCAACGAGCAGTACTTC.